This entry features one TCR beta chain sequence. There are many counts of this clonotype. No cognate antigen has been identified for it. The input lacks base qualities; no much larger clone sits a single base away. Unsorted PBMC libraries were generated from 2 million PBMCs stored in RNAlater at -80 °C until RNA extraction. The multiple sclerosis patients were enrolled in a US clinical protocol that used magnetic resonance imaging to evaluate disease progression. Peripheral blood underwent Ficoll-Hypaque density gradient centrifugation to isolate PBMCs, which were then cryopreserved in liquid nitrogen. The CDR3 starts with the cysteine, ends with the phenylalanine, and has 15 residues. Only CDR3 DNA remains: 45 bases, in frame from the first base. The germline V gene gives CDR1 as SGHRS and CDR2 as YFSETQ. Trimming accounts for 0 bases at V and 7 bases at J, while the number of junction bases matched to no gene is 4.

This sample stems from a study of neurological immune-mediated disorders (dated by TCRdb to between 2019 and 2020). Notes on the research overall: Among the roughly 35 multiple sclerosis patients, approximately 30 had relapsing-remitting MS and 3 had secondary progressive MS. The cohort was made up of 68 subjects, consisting of 15 or so HAM/TSP patients, about 34 multiple sclerosis patients and around 20 healthy controls. Using UMI-based sequencing, the study compared peripheral blood TCR-beta repertoires from patients with HTLV-I-associated myelopathy (HAM/TSP), patients with multiple sclerosis, and healthy controls. The approximately 99 TCR-beta libraries included longitudinal samples, technical triplicates and paired sorted CD4+ and CD8+ T-cell subsets alongside PBMC samples. Beyond this particular receptor, the publication reports: TCR clonal expansion was highest in HAM/TSP patients and lowest in MS patients, with MS patients falling below even healthy controls. Across subjects, expanded clones never shared an identical CDR3 amino acid sequence, which suggests that the TCR-beta repertoires in every group were private. No association of the MS cluster with clinical or MRI features was observed, and the need for larger cohorts was stated by the authors. Repertoires from 18 of 34 MS patients were grouped by phylogenetic analysis into a cluster of related CDR3 sequences, suggesting a possible repertoire-level signature.

To synthesize cDNA, template-switch 5'RACE was performed with a primer carrying a 10-nucleotide random unique molecular identifier so that each TCR transcript was tagged. Each sequencing run produced over 190 million TCR-beta sequences covering 15-18 subjects. Total RNA was extracted with the RNeasy kit. Using the KAPA Real-time Library Amplification kit, TCR-beta VDJ regions were amplified with primers for the TCR constant region and the 5'RACE anchor. A first PCR added sample indexes and Illumina adaptors, after which a second PCR increased the library yield. After Ampure bead purification, the roughly 650 bp TCR product was size-selected on a 2% E-gel SizeSelection system. Library quality was checked on a Bioanalyzer, concentration was measured with Qubit, and libraries were quantified with the Kapa Library Quantification kit before pooling. Paired-end 2 x 150 bp sequencing of the libraries was performed on an Illumina HiSeq 2500. To increase sequence diversity, about 24-32% phiX was spiked into each library pool. In the original analysis: Quality-filtered reads were processed with the UMI-based MiGEC pipeline, and over 85% of raw TCR sequences were removed by the MiGEC pipeline during error correction. IMGT germline references were used for alignment of VDJ genes, and clonotypes were defined by a unique CDR3 amino acid sequence together with V-J genes. Clonal expansion, Shannon diversity, and CDR3 relatedness (CalcPairwiseDistances, ClusterSamples) were evaluated with VDJtools, and phylogenetic trees were built with CLCbio workbench. Using coefficient-of-variation modelling across technical triplicates, the study counted a clone as expanded if it had at least 8 unique UMIs. The raw public data were reprocessed by TCRdb itself: fastp quality trimming at Q25, MiXCR clonotype calling, in-frame beta chains only. Entries are consolidated by CDR3 protein sequence, retaining the most common genes and DNA. None of the V and J calls come from the authors' own analysis; TCRdb made them. The sample profile shows about 66,000 distinct CDR3 sequences; 3.5% to 5% of them were found once. The top ten clones comprise 1% to 1.5% of the sample.

Sample: PBMCs. This receptor was taken from a man between 25 and 39 years old with multiple sclerosis. Recombination joined TRBV5-1 with TRBJ2-3, with 11 bases aligning to TRBD2. The DNA is TGCGCCAGCAGCTTGGTGACTAGCGGGGTCCATACGCAGTATTTT. Protein translation: CASSLVTSGVHTQYF.